The 9 T cell receptor beta chains below were found in one sample sequenced in a study of tumor-infiltrating lymphocytes in oesophageal squamous cell carcinoma. TCRdb passed the PCR reads through MiXCR, listing each CDR3 protein once. The data contain about 12,000 distinct CDR3 sequences, about 57% of them singletons. Sample: esophageal tumor tissue. These receptor sequences come from a female donor with esophageal squamous cell carcinoma.

V and J are TRBV7-9 and TRBJ2-1; maybe TRBD1 (6 bases). Trimming removed 1 base from V and 2 bases from J, with 9 bases in between. The CDR3 runs to 15 residues. Per germline, CDR1 SEHNR and CDR2 FQNEAQ (reference sequence). CDR3 sequence: CASSLGGGAYNEQFF. CDR3 in DNA: TGTGCCAGCAGCTTAGGAGGGGGTGCCTACAATGAGCAGTTCTTC.

The rearrangement joins TRBV7-8 to TRBJ2-5, with D perhaps TRBD2 (6 bases). The assigned J gene may be wrong: the sequence end matches TRBJ2-1 better. This CDR3 is 16 amino acids long. Germline CDR1 reads SGHVS; CDR2 reads FQNEAQ. CDR3 nucleotide sequence: TGTGCCAGCTCCGCGACAGCCGGAGGGCGATACAATGAGCAGTTCTTC. Residues: CASSATAGGRYNEQFF.

On this clonotype: A read error may account for a junction end that differs from germline. The chain carries TRBV7-6 and TRBJ2-5; 9 bases match TRBD2. Looked up from germline, CDR1 is SGHVS and CDR2 is FNYEAQ. The CDR3 contains 15 residues. The CDR3 sequence is CASSPTGTSRETQYF. The CDR3 region has the DNA TGTGCTAGCAGCCCTACTGGGACTAGCCGAGAGACCCAGTACTTC.

Only one count was recorded for this clonotype. The chain couples TRBV7-2 to TRBJ2-1; perhaps TRBD2 as D (5 bases). CDR3 length equals 16 residues. Germline V gene sequence: CDR1 SGHTA, CDR2 FQGNSA. The V end lost 7 bases, the J end lost 3 bases, and 19 bases lay between the germline ends. Written as DNA, the CDR3 is TGTGCCAGCACCCAAAAGGTGGGAGTCGGCTACAATGAGCAGTTCTTC. This codes for CASTQKVGVGYNEQFF.

This chain connects TRBV7-4 to TRBJ2-6; D is uncertain. The CDR3 totals 15 residues. Germline lookup yields CDR1 SGHVT and CDR2 SQSDAQ. V lost 3 bases and J lost 0, with 6 bases in between. CDR3 amino acids: CASSFRLSGANVLTF. In DNA, the CDR3 is TGTGCCAGCAGCTTTCGACTCTCTGGGGCCAACGTCCTGACTTTC.

The chain recombines TRBV7-8 with TRBJ1-4, with D perhaps matching TRBD1 (5 bases). The V end lost 0 bases, the J end lost 5 bases, and 7 bases lay between the germline ends. Germline loops: CDR1 SGHVS, CDR2 FQNEAQ. The CDR3 is 14 residues long. CDR3 bases: TGTGCCAGCAGCTTAGCAGGGGTAAATGAAAAACTGTTTTTT. Translated, it gives CASSLAGVNEKLFF.

Worth noting for this clonotype: The final CDR3 position lacks the conserved phenylalanine or tryptophan, pointing to a likely read error. The DNA is omitted, as the CDR3 cannot be located on it reliably, and the CDR3 follows TCRdb's listing. This chain uses TRBV12-3 or TRBV12-4 with TRBJ2-6; TRBD1 is taken as the D call from the table, unchecked against the DNA. The CDR3 spans 16 amino acids, including both terminal residues. CDR3 sequence reads: CASSPQGGINEQYFGA.

In its sample, this clonotype was seen many times. The chain couples TRBV4-2 to TRBJ2-7; 7 bases align to TRBD2. The CDR3 is 17 amino acids. V was pared by 0 bases and J by 0 bases, with 8 bases of the junction left unmatched. Germline V gives CDR1 LGHNA, CDR2 YNFKEQ. This CDR3 reads CASSQDLGRASSYEQYF. Written as DNA, the CDR3 is TGTGCCAGCAGCCAAGATCTGGGGAGGGCCTCCTCCTACGAGCAGTACTTC.

In its sample, this clonotype ranks as medium-sized. This chain links TRBV11-2 with TRBJ2-2; D might be TRBD2 (6 bases). The CDR3 length is 15 residues. Per the germline V gene, CDR1 is SGHAT and CDR2 is FQNNGV. The ends were cut back, 1 base at V and 6 bases at J, with 12 bases in the middle. The CDR3 sequence: CASSLAGVLSGELFF. The CDR3 DNA reads as TGTGCCAGCAGCTTAGCGGGAGTTTTGTCCGGGGAGCTGTTTTTT.